These 18 T cell receptor beta chains came from one sample sequenced in a study of cytomegalovirus exposure and HLA in healthy donors. 13 Jbeta primers and 60 Vbeta primers were used for the PCR. Clones were sequenced by immunoSEQ multiplex PCR, and TCRdb holds only the in-frame ones, with some missing. The sample carries 150,000 to 200,000 clones, more than 70% recorded once. Material for sequencing was PBMCs. These TCRs come from a male donor in good health and CMV-seropositive.

A few counts support this clone. The chain recombines TRBV19 with TRBJ2-7, with a tentative D call TRBD2 (5 bases). Germline CDR1 reads LNHDA; CDR2 reads SQIVND (reference sequence). V was trimmed by 9 bases and J by 2 bases, leaving 23 bases between them. This CDR3 spans 16 amino acids. The CDR3 is CASQSGPRSGTYEQYF. CDR3 nucleotide sequence: TGTGCCAGCCAGTCCGGTCCCCGCTCGGGGACCTACGAGCAGTACTTC.

The genes are TRBV29-1 and TRBJ2-6; possibly TRBD1 for D (5 bases). The CDR3 is made up of 16 amino acids. Trimming shortened V by 4 bases and J by 0 bases, and 13 bases separated the two germline ends. CDR1 and CDR2 (germline): SQVTM, ANQGSEA. CDR3 protein: CSVVGRADSGANVLTF. In nucleotides, the CDR3 is TGCAGCGTTGTGGGCAGGGCGGACTCTGGGGCCAACGTCCTGACTTTC.

Points on this clone: The identical CDR3 is also encoded by other nucleotide sequences in the sample. The rearrangement uses TRBV10-3 and TRBJ1-1, with TRBD1 matching 9 bases. The CDR3 runs to 14 residues. Losses at the gene ends were 0 bases for V and 4 bases for J; bases not matched to a gene: 0. Germline CDR1 reads ENHRY; CDR2 reads SYGVKD. The CDR3 DNA sequence: TGTGCCATCAGTGAGTCGACAGGGGGCACTGAAGCTTTCTTT. It encodes CAISESTGGTEAFF.

The chain employs TRBV7-9 and TRBJ2-3; the match to TRBD2 covers 7 bases. Trimming at V came to 5 bases and at J to 0 bases, leaving 11 bases not matched to a gene. Germline V CDR1 and CDR2: SEHNR, FQNEAQ (reference sequence). The CDR3 consists of 17 residues. The CDR3 sequence: CASSPIQLATSTDTQYF. Here the CDR3 DNA reads TGTGCCAGCAGCCCAATCCAACTAGCGACTAGCACAGATACGCAGTATTTT. Full variable domain (outside the CDR3, taken from reference TRBV7-9 and TRBJ2-3): DTGVSQNPRHKITKRGQNVTFRCDPISEHNRLYWYRQTLGQGPEFLTYFQNEAQLEKSRLLSDRFSAERPKGSFSTLEIQRTEQGDSAMYLCASSPIQLATSTDTQYFGPGTRLTVL.

The V gene is TRBV29-1, the J gene TRBJ2-1; 7 bases line up with TRBD2. Germline V lookup: CDR1 SQVTM, CDR2 ANQGSEA. The CDR3 loop spans 12 amino acids. CDR3 bases: TGCACCATTCGGGAGGACTACAATGAGCAGTTCTTC. Translation: CTIREDYNEQFF.

The chain is built from TRBV29-1 and TRBJ2-1; weak D call: TRBD2 (5 bases). The V gene lost 7 bases and the J gene lost 1 base, with 14 bases spanning the gap. The germline V gene encodes CDR1 SQVTM and CDR2 ANQGSEA. CDR3 size: 14 residues. CDR3 loop: CSASSPPSYNEQFF. In DNA form, the CDR3 reads TGCAGCGCCTCTAGCCCGCCATCCTACAATGAGCAGTTCTTC.

The rearrangement joins TRBV7-9 to TRBJ1-1, with 9 bases identical to TRBD1. Trimming removed 2 bases from V and 2 bases from J; junction bases left unmatched: 6. The CDR3 runs to 16 residues. Germline V lookup: CDR1 SEHNR, CDR2 FQNEAQ (reference sequence). The CDR3 reads CASSLTGGVGNTEAFF. The DNA for the CDR3 is TGTGCCAGCAGCTTAACAGGGGGCGTTGGAAACACTGAAGCTTTCTTT.

The chain has TRBV18 and TRBJ1-2; 7 nucleotides match TRBD1. Germline values: CDR1 KGHSH, CDR2 LQKENI. The V gene end was trimmed by 3 bases and the J gene end by 5 bases; junction bases not matched to a gene: 12. CDR3 length: 16 amino acids. The CDR3 sequence: CASSPPTGLAVYGYTF. Here the CDR3 DNA reads TGTGCCAGCTCACCTCCGACAGGGCTCGCGGTATATGGCTACACCTTC.

The genes are TRBV6-6 and TRBJ2-7; weak D call: TRBD2 (5 bases). Germline V gene lookup returns CDR1 MNHNY and CDR2 SVGAGI (reference sequence). Trimming shortened V by 8 bases and J by 0 bases, and 8 bases separated the two germline ends. CDR3 length equals 12 residues. CDR3 nucleotide sequence: TGTGCCAGCGGAGGCAACTCCTACGAGCAGTACTTC. Protein product: CASGGNSYEQYF.

V is TRBV6-4 and J is TRBJ1-1; 8 nucleotides line up with TRBD1. The V and J ends lost 5 bases and 5 bases, in that order; junction bases with no gene match: 13. This CDR3 region has 16 residues. The V gene's germline CDR1 is MRHNA and CDR2 SNTAGT. In DNA form, the CDR3 reads TGTGCCAGCAGTTCCATATTCGGACAGGGAAGGACTGAAGCTTTCTTT. It yields the protein CASSSIFGQGRTEAFF.

J is TRBJ1-4 and V is TRBV13; D is unresolved. Looked up from germline, CDR1 is PRHDT and CDR2 is FYEKMQ (reference sequence). Trimming left V 4 bases short and J 0 bases short, with 6 bases between. The CDR3 consists of 14 residues. The CDR3: CASSSLATNEKLFF. The CDR3 DNA reads as TGTGCCAGCAGCTCCCTTGCAACTAATGAAAAACTGTTTTTT.

This chain's CDR3 is CASGREAGQLYGYTF. The CDR3 DNA reads as TGTGCTAGTGGTCGAGAGGCGGGACAGCTTTATGGCTACACCTTC. V usage is TRBV12-5 and J usage is TRBJ1-2; TRBD1 agrees at 7 bases. J was trimmed by 5 bases and V by 5 bases; bases with no gene match: 11. Germline V CDR1 and CDR2: LGHNT, FRNRAP. CDR3 size: 15 residues. Full variable domain (rest looked up from reference TRBV12-5 and TRBJ1-2): DARVTQTPRHKVTEMGQEVTMRCQPILGHNTVFWYRQTMMQGLELLAYFRNRAPLDDSGMPKDRFSAEMPDATLATLKIQPSEPRDSAVYFCASGREAGQLYGYTFGSGTRLTVV.

A word on this clone: At one boundary the junction diverges from the germline segment, which might be a read error. The genes are TRBV7-9 and TRBJ1-1; weak D call: TRBD1 (5 bases). Germline CDR1 reads SEHNR; CDR2 reads FQNEAQ (reference sequence). CDR3 length: 16 amino acids. CDR3 region: CSSSQAPQGPNTEAFF. For the CDR3, the DNA is TGTTCCAGCAGCCAGGCTCCCCAGGGCCCTAACACTGAAGCTTTCTTT.

CDR3 protein: CASSQGQGYTGELFF. As DNA, the CDR3 is TGTGCCAGCAGCCAGGGACAGGGATACACCGGGGAGCTGTTTTTT. The chain is built from TRBV14 and TRBJ2-2, with 9 positions matching TRBD1. The germline gives CDR1 SGHDN, CDR2 FVKESK. Trimming removed 3 bases from V and 3 bases from J; junction bases left unmatched: 2. The CDR3 has 15 amino acids.

The chain's CDR3 is CASSLPPGAAEQFF. The CDR3 DNA sequence: TGTGCCAGCAGCTTACCCCCCGGCGCGGCAGAGCAGTTCTTC. The J gene is TRBJ2-1, the V gene TRBV7-9; the D is unclear. V lost 2 bases to trimming and J lost 10 bases, with 15 bases between them. CDR3 size: 14 residues. Germline-derived CDR1 and CDR2 are SEHNR and FQNEAQ (reference sequence).

The chain couples TRBV5-4 to TRBJ2-7; 7 bases are shared with TRBD2. V was clipped by 7 bases and J by 5 bases; unmatched bases: 21. Germline CDR1 reads SGHNT; CDR2 reads YYREEE (reference sequence). CDR3 length: 17 residues. This CDR3 is CASRWGTGEGKSDEQYF. In nucleotides, the CDR3 is TGTGCCAGCCGATGGGGTACGGGGGAGGGTAAGAGTGACGAGCAGTACTTC.

The chain links TRBV14 to TRBJ1-1; D is uncertain. The germline V gene encodes CDR1 SGHDN and CDR2 FVKESK. Deletions cut 0 bases from V and 4 bases from J, with 15 bases between. CDR3 length: 16 amino acids. The CDR3 loop reads CASSQDIGRGGTEAFF. The CDR3 DNA reads TGTGCCAGCAGCCAAGATATAGGGAGAGGCGGCACTGAAGCTTTCTTT.

V is TRBV7-8 and J is TRBJ2-7; 9 bases are shared with TRBD2. Germline CDR1 reads SGHVS; CDR2 reads FQNEAQ. V trimming: 5 bases; J trimming: 0 bases; junction bases outside the gene matches: 2. This CDR3 spans 14 amino acids. The CDR3 spells CASSLSGSSYEQYF. In nucleotides, the CDR3 is TGTGCCAGCAGCCTTAGCGGGAGCTCCTACGAGCAGTACTTC.